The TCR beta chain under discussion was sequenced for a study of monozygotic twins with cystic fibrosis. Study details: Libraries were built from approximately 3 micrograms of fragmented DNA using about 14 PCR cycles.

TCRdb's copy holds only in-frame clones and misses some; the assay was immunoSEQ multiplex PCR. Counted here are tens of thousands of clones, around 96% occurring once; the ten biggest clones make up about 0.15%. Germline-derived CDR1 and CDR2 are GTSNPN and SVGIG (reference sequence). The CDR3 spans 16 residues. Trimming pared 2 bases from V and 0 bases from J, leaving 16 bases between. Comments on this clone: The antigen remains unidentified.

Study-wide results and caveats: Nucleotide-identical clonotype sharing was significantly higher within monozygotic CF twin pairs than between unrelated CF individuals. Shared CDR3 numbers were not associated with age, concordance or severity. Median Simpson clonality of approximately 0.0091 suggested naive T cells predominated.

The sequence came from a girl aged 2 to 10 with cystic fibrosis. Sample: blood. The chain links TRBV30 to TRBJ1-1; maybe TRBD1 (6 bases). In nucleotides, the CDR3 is TGTGCCTGGAGTACCCCGGGACACAGATTGAACACTGAAGCTTTCTTT. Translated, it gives CAWSTPGHRLNTEAFF.